The 10 T cell receptor beta chains below all came from one sample that was sequenced in a study of regulatory T cells in long-lasting Graves disease. Combining iRepertoire HTBI primers with Arm-PCR of CDR3 regions, the authors built TCR beta libraries. TCRdb called the multiplex PCR reads again in MiXCR, with one record for every CDR3 protein. The data hold some 410,000 distinct CDR3 sequences, with around 15% observed a single time. The time point is: newly diagnosed GD, antithyroid drugs for less than 3 months. PBMC RNA was the source of the TCR library. These data also formed part of another study, on T cells in Graves' hyperthyroidism and ophthalmopathy.

This material consisted of peripheral blood mononuclear cells (PBMCs), taken at new diagnosis, from a patient treated with antithyroid drugs. Source of these receptors: a woman aged 25 to 39 with Graves disease.

This clonotype showed up just a few times. This sequence joins TRBV9 and TRBJ2-3, with D possibly TRBD2 on 6 matching bases. CDR1 is SGDLS and CDR2 is YYNGEE in the germline V gene. The CDR3 is 13 residues long. V was cut by 6 bases and J by 5 bases, with 13 bases left in between. CDR3 nucleotides: TGTGCCAGCACTCGCGGGGACCGAGATACGCAGTATTTT. It codes for CASTRGDRDTQYF. Together with reference TRBV9 and TRBJ2-3, the CDR3 gives the full variable domain: DSGVTQTPKHLITATGQRVTLRCSPRSGDLSVYWYQQSLDQGLQFLIQYYNGEERAKGNILERFSAQQFPDLHSELNLSSLELGDSALYFCASTRGDRDTQYFGPGTRLTVL.

This clonotype was picked up a small number of times. V gene TRBV6-2 or TRBV6-3 combines with J gene TRBJ2-2; possibly TRBD1 for D (6 bases). With 3 bases removed from V and 11 bases from J, the gap between germline ends came to 16 bases. Germline values: CDR1 MNHEY, CDR2 SVGEGT. The length of the CDR3 is 14 residues. The CDR3 here is CASSYLQGEGELFF. The CDR3, as DNA: TGTGCCAGCAGTTATTTACAGGGAGAAGGAGAGCTGTTTTTT.

The chain links TRBV2 to TRBJ1-4; tentatively, D is TRBD1 (6 bases). This CDR3 comprises 14 residues. CDR1 SNHLY and CDR2 FYNNEI come from the germline V gene. The germline V and J ends were trimmed by 1 base and 8 bases, with 11 bases remaining between them. The CDR3 bases are TGTGCCAGCAGTGAAGGGCAGGGGAGCGAAAAACTGTTTTTT. Translating it yields CASSEGQGSEKLFF.

As for this clonotype: A much larger clone differs from this one at a single base, so this may be a read error. It is likely a read error, because the conserved phenylalanine at the end of the CDR3 is missing. The CDR3 region has the DNA TGTGCCAGCTCACTGGGGGCTAGAGATACGCAGTATCTT. Its protein is CASSLGARDTQYL. The chain links TRBV18 to TRBJ2-3, with D possibly being TRBD1 (6 bases). The germline CDR1 and CDR2 sequences are KGHSH and LQKENI. This CDR3 region has 13 residues. The germline V and J ends were trimmed by 4 bases and 5 bases, with 10 bases remaining between them.

As regards this clonotype: A far larger clone lies a single base away; this is likely a read error. V gene TRBV11-2 combines with J gene TRBJ2-5; D could derive from TRBD1 or TRBD2 (5 bases each). V lost 0 bases to trimming and J lost 11 bases, with 19 bases between them. CDR3 length equals 15 residues. CDR1 is SGHAT and CDR2 is FQNNGV in the germline V gene. The CDR3, as DNA: TGTGCCAGCAGCTTAGAGGGACGAATTAGTCATGAGCAGTACTTC. Translated: CASSLEGRISHEQYF.

In this sample, this clonotype turned up a few times. In nucleotides, the CDR3 is TGTGCCAGCAGTGACCGGGACGTAGTCTACGAGCAGTACTTC. It translates to CASSDRDVVYEQYF. This chain connects TRBV28 to TRBJ2-7, with D perhaps being TRBD1 or TRBD2 (5 bases each). Between the trimmed V and J ends, which lost 5 bases and 3 bases, there was a span of 14 bases. Germline CDR1 is MDHEN and CDR2 is SYDVKM. CDR3 length: 14 amino acids.

The V call is TRBV7-3, the J call TRBJ2-3; D unresolved. This CDR3 is built from 14 residues. CDR1 and CDR2 from the germline V gene are SGHTA and FQGTGA. Deletions cut 2 bases from V and 2 bases from J, with 8 bases between. The CDR3 protein is CASSLSAFTDTQYF. The CDR3 DNA follows: TGTGCCAGCAGCTTATCAGCTTTCACAGATACGCAGTATTTT.

In this sample, this clonotype turned up many times. This chain uses TRBV6-2 or TRBV6-3 with TRBJ2-5; 8 bases map to TRBD2. V shed 10 bases and J 2 bases; nucleotides not matched to a gene: 9. CDR1 is MNHEY and CDR2 is SVGEGT in the germline V gene. This CDR3 is 14 amino acids long. CDR3 nucleotide sequence: TGTGCCACCATGACTAGCGCCCATCAAGAGACCCAGTACTTC. Its protein is CATMTSAHQETQYF.

This clonotype was counted a few times. The chain employs TRBV7-9 and TRBJ2-7, with TRBD2 matching 8 bases. Germline V gene sequence: CDR1 SEHNR, CDR2 FQNEAQ (reference sequence). The length of the CDR3 is 15 residues. The V gene end was trimmed by 2 bases and the J gene end by 4 bases; junction bases not matched to a gene: 7. The CDR3 DNA reads TGTGCCAGCAGCTTAATTTCGGGCGGGAGGTACGAGCAGTACTTC. Amino acid sequence: CASSLISGGRYEQYF.

This clonotype occurred many times. The chain carries TRBV7-3 and TRBJ2-2, with D uncertain. The CDR3 spans 13 residues. Germline V gene sequence: CDR1 SGHTA, CDR2 FQGTGA. The V and J ends lost 1 base and 4 bases respectively, with 4 bases between them. CDR3 sequence reads: CASSLMGTGELFF. CDR3 nucleotide sequence: TGTGCCAGCAGCTTAATGGGCACCGGGGAGCTGTTTTTT.